This T cell receptor (beta chain) is from a study of shared clonotypes between healthy human individuals. Assay: immunoSEQ multiplex PCR; the TCRdb copy retains only in-frame clones and omits some. The sample lists 2 million to 2.5 million clones; under 95% were seen once. The CDR3 covers 13 residues. Germline CDR1 and CDR2: MDHEN and SYDVKM. V lost 4 bases to trimming and J lost 9 bases, with 16 bases between them. The chain links TRBV28 to TRBJ2-7, with D perhaps TRBD2 (6 bases). This clonotype was sampled from a man younger than 35 in good health. Some clones in this sample may be carry-over from other donors' samples. The material sequenced was naive CD4+ T cells from PBMCs. As to subset: CD45RA+ positively selected. CDR3 protein: CASSSVSSVRQYF. DNA of the CDR3: TGTGCCAGCAGTTCGGTTTCTAGCGTCCGGCAGTACTTC.